A few counts support the clone carrying this T cell receptor beta chain. Its antigen is as yet unknown. This record comes from a study of cytomegalovirus exposure and HLA in healthy donors. Study-level findings and limits: Reportedly, fewer N-insertions than the approximately 600-donor mean appeared in an Asian-associated ancestry cluster in a later analysis. Researchers reported in a later analysis that a missense DCLRE1C variant was tied to TCR beta V- and J-gene trimming. Sequences of the TCR beta chain were said to predict the HLA-A and HLA-B alleles of most subjects accurately. Common viral pathogens (according to a later analysis) appeared linked to several of the most significant clusters.

The PCR made use of 60 Vbeta and 13 Jbeta primers. The method was immunoSEQ multiplex PCR; TCRdb's version includes in-frame clones alone and lacks a portion of them. The data hold approximately 120,000 clones, with 17% observed a single time. This receptor was identified in a female donor in good health and CMV-seropositive. The specimen was PBMCs.

In DNA, the CDR3 is TGTGCCAGCAGTGAATGGGGACTAGCGGGGAACACAGATACGCAGTATTTT. Translation gives CASSEWGLAGNTDTQYF. The chain employs TRBV25-1 and TRBJ2-3; 13 bases align to TRBD2. The CDR3 sequence is 17 residues long. The junction had 3 bases not matched to a gene; V was cut back by 1 base and J by 2 bases. Per germline, CDR1 MGHDK and CDR2 SYGVNS. Filled out from reference TRBV25-1 and TRBJ2-3, the complete variable domain reads EADIYQTPRYLVIGTGKKITLECSQTMGHDKMYWYQQDPGMELHLIHYSYGVNSTEKGDLSSESTVSRIRTEHFPLTLESARPSHTSQYLCASSEWGLAGNTDTQYFGPGTRLTVL.